Detailed here is one T cell receptor (beta chain). As yet, its antigen is unknown. This record comes from a study of beta chain features in type 1 diabetes. Study as a whole: Patients and healthy donors were similar in age, gender and cell yields. General study findings and limits: Diminished insertions and augmented deletions at VDJ junctions characterized type 1 diabetes patients. In all four CD4+ subsets, TCRB CDR3 length was significantly, moderately reduced in type 1 diabetes.

Isolation of CD4+ naive, central memory, regulatory and stem cell-like memory cells was achieved by sorting via CD45RO/CCR7/CD25/CD127/CD95/CD27. V lost 4 bases to trimming and J lost 4 bases, with 16 bases between them. CDR1 MRHNA and CDR2 SNTAGT come from the germline V gene. The CDR3 covers 15 residues. Sequenced material consisted of expressed TCRB transcripts (all of the isolated RNA was reverse transcribed). The data were produced by immunoSEQ multiplex PCR, yet TCRdb's version contains in-frame clones alone and is incomplete. The sample shows approximately 250,000 clones, 11% of them seen only once.

The V call is TRBV6-4, the J call TRBJ1-2; D may be TRBD1 (5 bases). This receptor was taken from a man between 25 and 39 years old with type 1 diabetes. Sequenced: naive CD4+ T cells from blood. The CDR3 bases are TGTGCCAGCAGTGGTCAGACAGACGGTGGCTATGGCTACACCTTC. As protein: CASSGQTDGGYGYTF.